This T cell receptor (beta chain) was sequenced during a study of blood T cells in healthy people across ages. Overall study findings and caveats: It was not known whether donors were CMV positive (a possible confounder of expanded clonotype changes).

In this sample, this clonotype turned up a few times. Antigen unknown. The V gene's germline CDR1 is SGHKS and CDR2 YYEKEE (reference sequence). V lost 2 bases to trimming and J lost 0 bases, with 2 bases between them. This CDR3 has 13 amino acids. A sample-barcoded 5' primer and a J-beta primer mix were used in a second PCR of roughly 6 to 11 cycles. A template-switch adaptor that had 12 random nucleotides put a tag on each cDNA molecule. Each CDR3 protein gets one entry after TCRdb re-called the 5' RACE reads with MiXCR. The sample lists over 700,000 distinct CDR3 sequences, about 25% seen once, with just under 9.5% in the top ten. These same records also appear under a second study, on T cells of mothers and their children. That paper notes: Three healthy Caucasian mothers and their six children donated. For unrelated pairs as for related ones, thymic selection shapes TCR recombination output similarly.

Sequencing input: blood. The receptor's source is a boy under 18 in good health. This chain connects TRBV5-5 to TRBJ2-2, with D hard to call. The CDR3 region is CASSFPNTGELFF. As DNA, the CDR3 is TGTGCCAGCAGCTTCCCGAACACCGGGGAGCTGTTTTTT.